This T cell receptor beta chain is drawn from a study of blood T cell repertoires in COVID-19. In the study overall: Sample material is recorded as cDNA or gDNA derived from T cells, B-cell-depleted T cells, or PBMCs.

Using immunoSEQ multiplex PCR, the repertoire was profiled, and TCRdb retains in-frame clones only, with some absent. The repertoire includes 200,000 to 250,000 clones, approximately 81% of them detected once, and just under 1% sits in the top ten. This clone has a handful of counts. The CDR3 length is 14 residues. V lost 4 bases to trimming and J lost 8 bases; unmatched junction nucleotides: 4. Germline values: CDR1 KGHSH, CDR2 LQKENI. The V call is TRBV18, the J call TRBJ1-4, with 10 nucleotides matching TRBD1. This receptor was taken from a man aged 35-49 years with acute or convalescent COVID-19. Material for sequencing was peripheral blood. In DNA form, the CDR3 reads TGTGCCAGCTCACGACAGGGGGCGGCGGAAAAACTGTTTTTT. Amino acids: CASSRQGAAEKLFF.